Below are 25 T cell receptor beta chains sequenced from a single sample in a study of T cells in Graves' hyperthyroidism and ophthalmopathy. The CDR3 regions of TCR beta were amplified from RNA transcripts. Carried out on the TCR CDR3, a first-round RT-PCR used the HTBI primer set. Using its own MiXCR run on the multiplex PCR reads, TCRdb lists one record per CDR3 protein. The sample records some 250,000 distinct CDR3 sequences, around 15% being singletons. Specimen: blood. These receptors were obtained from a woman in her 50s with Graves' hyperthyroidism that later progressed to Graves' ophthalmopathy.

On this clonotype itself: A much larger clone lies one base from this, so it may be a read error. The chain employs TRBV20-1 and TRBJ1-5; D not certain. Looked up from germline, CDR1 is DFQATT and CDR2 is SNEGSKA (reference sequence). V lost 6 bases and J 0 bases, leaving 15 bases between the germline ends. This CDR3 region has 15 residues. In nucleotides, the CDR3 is TGCAGTGCCCAACGGGGTAATTATAGCAATCAGCCCCAGCATTTT. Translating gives CSAQRGNYSNQPQHF.

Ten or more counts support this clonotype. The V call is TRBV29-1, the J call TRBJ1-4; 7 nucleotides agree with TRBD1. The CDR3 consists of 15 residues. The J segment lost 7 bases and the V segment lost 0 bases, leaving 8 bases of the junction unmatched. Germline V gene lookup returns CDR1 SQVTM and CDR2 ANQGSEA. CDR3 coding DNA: TGCAGCGTTGAAGACTCACAGGGGACGGGTGAAAAACTGTTTTTT. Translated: CSVEDSQGTGEKLFF.

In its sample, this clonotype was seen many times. CDR3 residues: CASSHWDRESDEQFF. The CDR3 DNA reads as TGTGCCAGCAGCCATTGGGACAGGGAATCAGATGAGCAGTTCTTC. This chain links TRBV3-1 with TRBJ2-1; 9 nucleotides agree with TRBD1. This CDR3 comprises 15 residues. Germline V lookup: CDR1 LGHDT, CDR2 YNNKEL (reference sequence). After removal of 3 bases from V and 8 bases from J, the junction contained 8 bases not matched to a gene.

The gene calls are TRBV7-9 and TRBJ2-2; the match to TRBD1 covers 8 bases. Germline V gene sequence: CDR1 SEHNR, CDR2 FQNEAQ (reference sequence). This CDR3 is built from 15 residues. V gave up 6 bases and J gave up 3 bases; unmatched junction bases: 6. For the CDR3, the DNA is TGTGCCAGCAGAGGGCAGGGGGCGCACACCGGGGAGCTGTTTTTT. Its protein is CASRGQGAHTGELFF.

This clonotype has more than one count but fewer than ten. As DNA, the CDR3 is TGCAGCGTTGCCCCGATGGACAGCTATGGCTACACCTTC. Translated: CSVAPMDSYGYTF. The rearrangement joins TRBV29-1 to TRBJ1-2, with a tentative D call TRBD1 (6 bases). The V and J ends lost 4 bases and 4 bases respectively, with 13 bases between them. This CDR3 is 13 amino acids long. CDR1 and CDR2 (germline): SQVTM, ANQGSEA.

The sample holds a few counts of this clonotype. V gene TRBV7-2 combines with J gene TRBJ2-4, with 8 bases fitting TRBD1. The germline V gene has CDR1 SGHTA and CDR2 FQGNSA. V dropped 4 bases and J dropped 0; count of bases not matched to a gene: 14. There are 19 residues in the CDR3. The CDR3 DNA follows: TGTGCCAGCAGCTCCCACAGGGGGAACCTAGCCCTAGCCAAAAACATTCAGTACTTC. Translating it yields CASSSHRGNLALAKNIQYF.

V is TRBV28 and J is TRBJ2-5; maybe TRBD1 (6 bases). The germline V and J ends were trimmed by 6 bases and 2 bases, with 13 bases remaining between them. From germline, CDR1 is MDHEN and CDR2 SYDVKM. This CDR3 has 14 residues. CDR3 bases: TGTGCCAGCAGCCAGACAGGCGCTCAAGAGACCCAGTACTTC. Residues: CASSQTGAQETQYF.

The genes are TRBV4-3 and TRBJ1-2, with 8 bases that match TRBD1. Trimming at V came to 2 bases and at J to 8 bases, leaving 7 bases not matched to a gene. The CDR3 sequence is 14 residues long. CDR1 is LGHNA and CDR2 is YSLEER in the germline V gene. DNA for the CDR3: TGCGCCAGCAGCCAACACGGACAGGGAAGGGGCTACACCTTC. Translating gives CASSQHGQGRGYTF.

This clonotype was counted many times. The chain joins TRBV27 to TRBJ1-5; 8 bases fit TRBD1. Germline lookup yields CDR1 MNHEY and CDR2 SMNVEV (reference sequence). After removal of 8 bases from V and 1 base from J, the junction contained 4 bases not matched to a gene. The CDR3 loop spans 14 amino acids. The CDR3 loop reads CASGNRGSNQPQHF. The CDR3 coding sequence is TGTGCCAGCGGGAACAGGGGGAGCAATCAGCCCCAGCATTTT.

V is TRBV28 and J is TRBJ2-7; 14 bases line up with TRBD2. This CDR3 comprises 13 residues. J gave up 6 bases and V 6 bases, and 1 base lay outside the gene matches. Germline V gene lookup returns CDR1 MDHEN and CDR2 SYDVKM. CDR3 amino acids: CASRTSGRAEQYF. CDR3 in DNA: TGTGCCAGCAGGACTAGCGGGAGGGCCGAGCAGTACTTC. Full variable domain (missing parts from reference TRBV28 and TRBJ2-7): DVKVTQSSRYLVKRTGEKVFLECVQDMDHENMFWYRQDPGLGLRLIYFSYDVKMKEKGDIPEGYSVSREKKERFSLILESASTNQTSMYLCASRTSGRAEQYFGPGTRLTVT.

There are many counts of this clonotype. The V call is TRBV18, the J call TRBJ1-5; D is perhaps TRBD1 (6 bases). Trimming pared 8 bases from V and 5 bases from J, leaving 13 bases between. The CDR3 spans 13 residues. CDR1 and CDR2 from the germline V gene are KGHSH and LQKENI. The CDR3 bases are TGTGCCAGCCAGGGGAGGTCGGATCAGCCCCAGCATTTT. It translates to CASQGRSDQPQHF.

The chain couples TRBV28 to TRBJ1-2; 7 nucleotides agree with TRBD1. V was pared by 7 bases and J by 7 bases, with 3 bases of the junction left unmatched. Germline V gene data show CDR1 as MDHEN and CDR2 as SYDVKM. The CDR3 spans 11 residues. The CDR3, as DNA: TGTGCCAGCAACAGGGGAATTGGCTACACCTTC. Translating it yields CASNRGIGYTF.

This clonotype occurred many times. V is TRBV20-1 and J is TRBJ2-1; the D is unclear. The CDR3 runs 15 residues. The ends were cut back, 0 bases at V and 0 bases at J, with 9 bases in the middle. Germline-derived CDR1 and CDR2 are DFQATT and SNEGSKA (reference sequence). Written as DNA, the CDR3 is TGCAGTGCTAGAGATGGAGAGAACTCCTACAATGAGCAGTTCTTC. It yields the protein CSARDGENSYNEQFF.

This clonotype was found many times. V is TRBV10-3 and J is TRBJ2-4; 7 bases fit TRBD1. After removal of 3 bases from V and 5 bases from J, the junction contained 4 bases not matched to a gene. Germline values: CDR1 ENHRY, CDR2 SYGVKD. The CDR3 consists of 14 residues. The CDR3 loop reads CAISEQGKENIQYF. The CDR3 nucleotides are TGTGCCATCAGTGAACAGGGGAAGGAAAACATTCAGTACTTC.

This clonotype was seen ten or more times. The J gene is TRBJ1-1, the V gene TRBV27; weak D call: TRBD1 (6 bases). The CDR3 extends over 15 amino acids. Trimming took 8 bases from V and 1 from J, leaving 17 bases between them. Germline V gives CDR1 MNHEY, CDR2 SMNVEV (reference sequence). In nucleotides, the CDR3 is TGTGCCAGCGGACCCCGGGACACACAGAACACTGAAGCTTTCTTT. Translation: CASGPRDTQNTEAFF.

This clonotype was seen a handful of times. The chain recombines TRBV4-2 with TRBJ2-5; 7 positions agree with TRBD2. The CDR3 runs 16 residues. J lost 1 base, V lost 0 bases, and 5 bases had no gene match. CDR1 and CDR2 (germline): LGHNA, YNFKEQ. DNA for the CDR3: TGTGCCAGCAGCCAAGATGGCGGGGGACGCCAAGAGACCCAGTACTTC. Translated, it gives CASSQDGGGRQETQYF.

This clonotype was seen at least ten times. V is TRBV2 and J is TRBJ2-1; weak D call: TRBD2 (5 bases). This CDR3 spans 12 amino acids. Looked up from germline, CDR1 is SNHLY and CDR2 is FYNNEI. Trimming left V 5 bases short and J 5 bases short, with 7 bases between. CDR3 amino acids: CASSQEDNEQFF. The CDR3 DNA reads TGTGCCAGCAGTCAGGAGGACAATGAGCAGTTCTTC. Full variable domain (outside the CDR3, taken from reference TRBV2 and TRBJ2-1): EPEVTQTPSHQVTQMGQEVILRCVPISNHLYFYWYRQILGQKVEFLVSFYNNEISEKSEIFDDQFSVERPDGSNFTLKIRSTKLEDSAMYFCASSQEDNEQFFGPGTRLTVL.

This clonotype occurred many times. CDR3 bases: TGTGCCAGCAGTGAACACAGACCGACCTACGAGCAGTACTTC. This encodes CASSEHRPTYEQYF. The V gene is TRBV2, the J gene TRBJ2-7; D call uncertain. Trimming shortened V by 2 bases and J by 2 bases, and 10 bases separated the two germline ends. There are 14 residues in the CDR3. Germline-derived CDR1 and CDR2 are SNHLY and FYNNEI.

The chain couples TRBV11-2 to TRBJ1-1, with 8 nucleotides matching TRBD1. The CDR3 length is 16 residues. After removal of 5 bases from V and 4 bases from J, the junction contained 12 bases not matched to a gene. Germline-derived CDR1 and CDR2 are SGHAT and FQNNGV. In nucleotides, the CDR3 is TGTGCCAGCAGCACCTTTATGAGACAGGGGAGCACTGAAGCTTTCTTT. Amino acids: CASSTFMRQGSTEAFF.

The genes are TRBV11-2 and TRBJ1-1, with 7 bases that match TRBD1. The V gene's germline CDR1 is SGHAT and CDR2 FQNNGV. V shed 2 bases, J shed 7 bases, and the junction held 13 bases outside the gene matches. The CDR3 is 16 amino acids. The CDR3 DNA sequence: TGTGCCAGCAGCTTAACGGGACAGCCTCAAGGGGGTGAAGCTTTCTTT. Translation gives CASSLTGQPQGGEAFF.

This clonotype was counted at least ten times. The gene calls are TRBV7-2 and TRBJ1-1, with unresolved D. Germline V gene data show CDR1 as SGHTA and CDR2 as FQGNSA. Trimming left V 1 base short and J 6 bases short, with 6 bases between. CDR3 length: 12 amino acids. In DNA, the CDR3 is TGTGCCAGCAGCTTAGTGTCACCTGAAGCTTTCTTT. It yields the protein CASSLVSPEAFF.

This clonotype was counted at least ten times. The CDR3 here is CASSFAVGYGYTF. In nucleotides, the CDR3 is TGTGCCAGCAGTTTCGCAGTTGGGTATGGCTACACCTTC. V and J are TRBV12-3 or TRBV12-4 and TRBJ1-2; D unresolved. This CDR3 region has 13 residues. V gave up 3 bases and J gave up 5 bases, with 10 bases separating them.

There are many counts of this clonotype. The CDR3 here is CASRQSRNQPQHF. The CDR3 nucleotides read TGTGCCAGCAGGCAGAGCCGCAATCAGCCCCAGCATTTT. The chain is built from TRBV6-1 and TRBJ1-5; D gene unclear. V gave up 6 bases and J gave up 2 bases, with 8 bases separating them. Looked up from germline, CDR1 is MNHNS and CDR2 is SASEGT. There are 13 residues in the CDR3.

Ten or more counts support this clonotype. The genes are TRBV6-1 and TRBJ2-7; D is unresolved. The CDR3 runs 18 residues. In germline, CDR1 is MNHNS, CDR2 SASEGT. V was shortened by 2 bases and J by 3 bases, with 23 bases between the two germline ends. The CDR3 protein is CASSEILGSPFLIYEQYF. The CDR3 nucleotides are TGTGCCAGCAGTGAAATCTTAGGAAGTCCGTTCTTGATCTACGAGCAGTACTTC.

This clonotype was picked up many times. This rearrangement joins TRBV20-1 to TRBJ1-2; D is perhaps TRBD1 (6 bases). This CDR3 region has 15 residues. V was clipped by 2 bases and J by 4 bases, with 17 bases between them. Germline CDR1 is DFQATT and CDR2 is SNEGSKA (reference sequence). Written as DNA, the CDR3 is TGCAGTGCTAGAAGAGCTAGGGGGTTCCCCTATGGCTACACCTTC. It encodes CSARRARGFPYGYTF.